This record covers a single T cell receptor (beta chain). With 4 bases clipped from V and 7 bases from J, the junction kept 17 bases outside the gene matches. Germline V CDR1 and CDR2: MNHNY, SVGAGI (reference sequence). This CDR3 has 18 amino acids. MiXCR was run by TCRdb on the 5' RACE reads, yielding one entry per CDR3 protein. The sample lists 340,000 or so distinct CDR3 sequences, under 15% occurring once. The source of the sample is a study of T cells after yellow fever vaccination. The chain links TRBV6-6 to TRBJ1-2, with 11 bases lining up with TRBD1. Sequencing used CD4+ T cells sorted from PBMCs, obtained 15 days after the yellow fever booster vaccination. The receptor comes from a man between 18 and 35 years old who received the YFV17D yellow fever vaccine. CDR3 DNA: TGTGCCAGCAGTTCCCACTCCGGGACAGGGGGTTGGCGGAGTGGCTACACCTTC. It codes for CASSSHSGTGGWRSGYTF.